A selection of T cell receptor beta chains follows, all from one sample in a study of T cells in localized non-small cell lung cancer. TCRdb's table, derived via immunoSEQ multiplex PCR, lists solely in-frame clones and lacks some. Here the sample spans around 19,000 clones, roughly nine tenths being singletons. The source material was peripheral blood, sampled before any cancer treatment. These TCRs come from a woman aged 40 to 75 with stage I lung adenocarcinoma. Both conserved end residues are part of each CDR3. The D gene is left open where the match is weak.

d_gene | j_gene | v_gene | CDR3aa
- | TRBJ2-4 | TRBV30 | CAWSAGSLAKNIQYF
- | TRBJ2-7 | TRBV6-1 | CASSEISNYYEQYF
- | TRBJ1-3 | TRBV10-3 | CAITTVSGNTIYF
- | TRBJ1-5 | TRBV5-6 | CASSLGRGSNQPQHF
TRBD1 | TRBJ1-1 | TRBV2 | CASSFFRDRVETEAFF
TRBD1 | TRBJ1-1 | TRBV9 | CASSGRQTGKSSAFF
- | TRBJ2-1 | TRBV7-9 | CASSPPGLYNEQFF
TRBD2 | TRBJ2-3 | TRBV9 | CASSDGTSRDTQYF
TRBD2 | TRBJ2-7 | TRBV11-2 | CASSLEAGVSYEQYF
TRBD2 | TRBJ2-1 | TRBV11-2 | CASSPGTSADEQFF
- | TRBJ2-7 | TRBV28 | CASSFQNYEQYF
- | - | TRBV27 | CASSPGRGSEQYF
- | TRBJ1-2 | TRBV28 | CASSSNYGYTF
TRBD1 | TRBJ1-1 | TRBV19 | CASSSLGQGITEAFF
- | TRBJ2-7 | TRBV7-2 | CASSLAGGLSYEQYF
- | TRBJ1-2 | TRBV2 | CASSESQNYGYTF
- | TRBJ2-3 | TRBV18 | CASSPGTQSTDTQYF
TRBD2 | TRBJ2-3 | TRBV18 | CASSPMSGGLTDTQYF
- | TRBJ2-5 | TRBV5-6 | CASSVQETQYF
TRBD1 | TRBJ1-2 | TRBV7-9 | CASSTGTGYSYGYTF
- | TRBJ1-4 | TRBV5-1 | CASSPSDATNEKLFF
- | TRBJ2-2 | TRBV19 | CASSSLPGELFF
- | TRBJ1-1 | TRBV5-8 | CASSVGTTYETEAFF
- | TRBJ2-5 | TRBV5-1 | CASSLSADQETQYF
TRBD2 | TRBJ2-5 | TRBV7-2 | CASSFQRGGGETQYF
TRBD2 | TRBJ2-5 | TRBV7-2 | CASSFGLAGGETQYF
- | TRBJ1-2 | TRBV7-9 | CASSSSGADGYTF
- | TRBJ2-3 | TRBV7-9 | CAGGTSSTDTQYF
- | TRBJ2-6 | TRBV5-1 | CASSEGVISGANVLTF